One and the same sample provided the 5 T cell receptor beta chains below, sequenced in a study of T cell repertoires in cytomegalovirus infection. TCRdb processed the reads anew with MiXCR; each CDR3 protein has one entry. The sample has 100,000 or so distinct CDR3 sequences; more than 15% are singletons. Sample: PBMCs. These TCRs come from a human donor in good health (CMV status not recorded). Some clones in this sample may be carry-over from other donors' samples.

At least ten counts were recorded for this clonotype. The CDR3 protein is CASSLTLTGANVLTF. CDR3 bases: TGTGCCAGCAGCCTCACGCTGACTGGGGCCAACGTCCTGACTTTC. The genes are TRBV5-5 and TRBJ2-6; no definite D call. CDR3 length: 15 residues. The V and J ends lost 4 bases and 2 bases respectively, with 10 bases between them. The germline V gene has CDR1 SGHKS and CDR2 YYEKEE (reference sequence).

The chain recombines TRBV28 with TRBJ1-1; D uncertain. Germline CDR1 is MDHEN and CDR2 is SYDVKM. The CDR3 runs to 14 residues. Trimming took off 4 bases at V and 1 base at J, with 10 bases between the two ends. The CDR3 DNA follows: TGTGCCAGCAGTTCTCTCAGGACGAACACTGAAGCTTTCTTT. Protein product: CASSSLRTNTEAFF.

This clonotype came up many times. J is TRBJ1-5 and V is TRBV20-1, with 10 bases that match TRBD1. Germline V gene data show CDR1 as DFQATT and CDR2 as SNEGSKA (reference sequence). This CDR3 has 16 amino acids. V lost 4 bases, J lost 4 bases, and 10 bases stayed unmatched. The CDR3 loop is CSATRSGTGANQPQHF. The CDR3 coding sequence is TGCAGTGCTACAAGATCCGGGACAGGGGCGAATCAGCCCCAGCATTTT.

This clonotype was seen a handful of times. The chain recombines TRBV28 with TRBJ2-7; D might be TRBD2 (5 bases). This CDR3 spans 14 amino acids. Germline CDR1 is MDHEN and CDR2 is SYDVKM. Trimming removed 2 bases from V and 3 bases from J, with 11 bases in between. The DNA of the CDR3 is TGTGCCAGCAGTTTAGAGGGAAGAGGCTACGAGCAGTACTTC. This gives the protein CASSLEGRGYEQYF.

V usage is TRBV29-1 and J usage is TRBJ1-4; no firm D call. Trimming removed 7 bases from V and 7 bases from J, with 19 bases in between. The germline gives CDR1 SQVTM, CDR2 ANQGSEA. The CDR3 loop spans 14 amino acids. The CDR3 region has the DNA TGCAGCGCCTATTTTCCAGGAGGGAGTGAAAAACTGTTTTTT. Its protein is CSAYFPGGSEKLFF.